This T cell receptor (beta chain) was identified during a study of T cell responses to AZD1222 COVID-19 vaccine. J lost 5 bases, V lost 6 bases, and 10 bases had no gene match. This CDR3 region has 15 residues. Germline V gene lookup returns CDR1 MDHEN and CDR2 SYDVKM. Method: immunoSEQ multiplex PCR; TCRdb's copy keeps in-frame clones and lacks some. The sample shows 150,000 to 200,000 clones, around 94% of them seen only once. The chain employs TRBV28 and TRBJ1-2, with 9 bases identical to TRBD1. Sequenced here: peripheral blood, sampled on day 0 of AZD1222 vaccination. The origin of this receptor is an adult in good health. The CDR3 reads CASRPAGQGRYGYTF. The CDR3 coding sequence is TGTGCCAGCAGACCCGCCGGACAGGGGCGATATGGCTACACCTTC.